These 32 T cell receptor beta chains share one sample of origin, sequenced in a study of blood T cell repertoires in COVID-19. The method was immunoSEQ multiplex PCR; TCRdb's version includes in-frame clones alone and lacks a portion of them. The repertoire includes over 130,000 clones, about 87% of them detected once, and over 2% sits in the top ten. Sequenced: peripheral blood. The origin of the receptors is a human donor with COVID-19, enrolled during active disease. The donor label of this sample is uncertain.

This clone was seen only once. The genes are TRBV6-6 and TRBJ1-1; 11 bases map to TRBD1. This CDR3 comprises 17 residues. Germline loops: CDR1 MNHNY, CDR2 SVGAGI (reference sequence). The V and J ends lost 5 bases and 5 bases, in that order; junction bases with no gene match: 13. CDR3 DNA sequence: TGTGCCAGCAGTCTTGTGGGACAGGGGGATGGTGATACTGAAGCTTTCTTT. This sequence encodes CASSLVGQGDGDTEAFF.

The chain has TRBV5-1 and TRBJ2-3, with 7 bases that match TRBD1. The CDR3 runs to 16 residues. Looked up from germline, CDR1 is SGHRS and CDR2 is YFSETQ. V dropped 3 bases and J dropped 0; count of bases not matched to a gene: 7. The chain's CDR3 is CASSYGQDRSTDTQYF. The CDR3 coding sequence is TGCGCCAGCAGCTACGGACAGGACCGGAGCACAGATACGCAGTATTTT.

CDR3 amino acids: CATSRAPQGDYGYTF. The CDR3 DNA sequence: TGTGCCACCAGCAGGGCCCCACAGGGCGACTATGGCTACACCTTC. V is TRBV15 and J is TRBJ1-2, with D possibly TRBD1 on 6 matching bases. Germline CDR1 LNHNV, CDR2 YYDKDF (reference sequence). The CDR3 loop spans 15 amino acids. V was pared by 3 bases and J by 3 bases, with 14 bases between.

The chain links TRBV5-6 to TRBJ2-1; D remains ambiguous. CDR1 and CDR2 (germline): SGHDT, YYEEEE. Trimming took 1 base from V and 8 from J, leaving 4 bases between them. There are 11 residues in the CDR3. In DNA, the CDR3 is TGTGCCAGCAGCTTGCGAGATGAGCAGTTCTTC. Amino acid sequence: CASSLRDEQFF.

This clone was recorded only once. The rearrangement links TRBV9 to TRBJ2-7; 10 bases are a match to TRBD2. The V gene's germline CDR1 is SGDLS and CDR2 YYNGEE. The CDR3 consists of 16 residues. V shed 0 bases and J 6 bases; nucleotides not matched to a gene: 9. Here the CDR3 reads CASSVDASGGTSEQYF. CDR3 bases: TGTGCCAGCAGCGTAGATGCTAGCGGGGGTACATCCGAGCAGTACTTC.

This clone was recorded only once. The CDR3 DNA follows: TGTGCCAGCTCACCACGGCAAGCTAACTATGGCTACACCTTC. Its protein product is CASSPRQANYGYTF. This chain links TRBV18 with TRBJ1-2; D is uncertain. Trimming took off 1 base at V and 0 bases at J, with 6 bases between the two ends. This CDR3 has 14 amino acids. Germline assignment: CDR1 KGHSH and CDR2 LQKENI.

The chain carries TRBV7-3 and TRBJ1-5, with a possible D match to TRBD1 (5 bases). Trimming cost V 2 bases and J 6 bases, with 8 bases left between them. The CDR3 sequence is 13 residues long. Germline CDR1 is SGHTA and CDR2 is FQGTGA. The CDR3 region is CASSLGRVQPQHF. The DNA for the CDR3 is TGTGCCAGCAGCTTAGGCAGGGTTCAGCCCCAGCATTTT.

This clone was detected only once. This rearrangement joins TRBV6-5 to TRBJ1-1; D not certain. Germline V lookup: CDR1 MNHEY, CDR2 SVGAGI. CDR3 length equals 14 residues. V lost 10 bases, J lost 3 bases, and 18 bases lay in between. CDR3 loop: CATILLSVDTEAFF. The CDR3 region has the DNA TGTGCCACCATACTCCTTTCTGTGGACACTGAAGCTTTCTTT.

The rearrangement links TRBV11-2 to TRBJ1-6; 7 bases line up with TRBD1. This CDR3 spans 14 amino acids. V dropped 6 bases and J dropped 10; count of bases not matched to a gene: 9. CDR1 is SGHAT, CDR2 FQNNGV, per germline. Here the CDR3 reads CASRPQGVGSPLHF. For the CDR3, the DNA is TGTGCCAGCAGACCCCAGGGGGTTGGGTCACCCCTCCACTTT.

The CDR3 nucleotides are TGTGCCAGCAGTTCGCCGGGACAGTTTATTGAACCGCCGAACACCGGGGAGCTGTTTTTT. It encodes CASSSPGQFIEPPNTGELFF. The V call is TRBV6-2 or TRBV6-3, the J call TRBJ2-2, with TRBD1 matching over 7 bases. CDR3 size: 20 residues. Trimming took 4 bases from V and 0 from J; bases not matched to a gene: 17. CDR1 is MNHEY, CDR2 SVGEGT, per germline.

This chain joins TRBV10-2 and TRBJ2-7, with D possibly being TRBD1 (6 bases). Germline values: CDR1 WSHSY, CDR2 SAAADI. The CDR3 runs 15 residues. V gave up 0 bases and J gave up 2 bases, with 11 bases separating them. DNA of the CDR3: TGCGCCAGCAGTGAGTCGTTACAGGGACCCTACGAGCAGTACTTC. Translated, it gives CASSESLQGPYEQYF.

This CDR3 reads CASSVASGGTGELFF. CDR3 bases: TGTGCCAGCAGCGTGGCTAGCGGGGGCACCGGGGAGCTGTTTTTT. V is TRBV7-3 and J is TRBJ2-2; 10 nucleotides align to TRBD2. The CDR3 is 15 amino acids. In germline, CDR1 is SGHTA, CDR2 FQGTGA. V shed 5 bases, J shed 4 bases, and the junction held 4 bases outside the gene matches.

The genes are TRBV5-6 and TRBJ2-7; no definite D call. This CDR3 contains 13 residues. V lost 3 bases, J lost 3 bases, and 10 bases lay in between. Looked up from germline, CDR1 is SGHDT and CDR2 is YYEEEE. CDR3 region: CASSSTYSYEQYF. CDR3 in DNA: TGTGCCAGCAGCTCTACCTATAGCTACGAGCAGTACTTC.

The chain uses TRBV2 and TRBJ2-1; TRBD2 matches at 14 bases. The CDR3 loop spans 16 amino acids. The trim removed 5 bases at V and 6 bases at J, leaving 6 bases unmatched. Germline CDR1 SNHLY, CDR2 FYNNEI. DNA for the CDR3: TGTGCCAGCAGTTGGGCCGGGACTAGCGGGGGCAATGAGCAGTTCTTC. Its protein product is CASSWAGTSGGNEQFF.

This CDR3 reads CASSWGESTDTQYF. For the CDR3, the DNA is TGTGCCAGCAGCTGGGGAGAGTCCACAGATACGCAGTATTTT. The rearrangement uses TRBV11-2 and TRBJ2-3; weak D call: TRBD2 (5 bases). The CDR3 sequence is 14 residues long. The V end lost 4 bases, the J end lost 2 bases, and 10 bases lay between the germline ends. Germline V gene data show CDR1 as SGHAT and CDR2 as FQNNGV. Filled out from reference TRBV11-2 and TRBJ2-3, the complete variable domain reads EAGVAQSPRYKIIEKRQSVAFWCNPISGHATLYWYQQILGQGPKLLIQFQNNGVVDDSQLPKDRFSAERLKGVDSTLKIQPAKLEDSAVYLCASSWGESTDTQYFGPGTRLTVL.

CDR3 loop: CATSRDRGGLAGGLYNEQFF. The CDR3 nucleotides read TGTGCCACCAGCAGAGATCGGGGAGGACTAGCGGGGGGACTCTACAATGAGCAGTTCTTC. This chain joins TRBV15 and TRBJ2-1; 14 nucleotides line up with TRBD2. The CDR3 loop spans 20 amino acids. V lost 0 bases, J lost 3 bases, and 10 bases stayed unmatched. Germline V gene lookup returns CDR1 LNHNV and CDR2 YYDKDF (reference sequence).

The CDR3 DNA is TGTGCCAGCAGCCTACCAGGACTAGCCCGCAATGAGCAGTTCTTC. This codes for CASSLPGLARNEQFF. The gene calls are TRBV3-1 (or the pseudogene TRBV3-2) and TRBJ2-1; 8 nucleotides align to TRBD2. After removal of 4 bases from V and 6 bases from J, the junction contained 8 bases not matched to a gene. The CDR3 loop spans 15 amino acids. Germline CDR1 and CDR2: LGHDT and YNNKEL (reference sequence).

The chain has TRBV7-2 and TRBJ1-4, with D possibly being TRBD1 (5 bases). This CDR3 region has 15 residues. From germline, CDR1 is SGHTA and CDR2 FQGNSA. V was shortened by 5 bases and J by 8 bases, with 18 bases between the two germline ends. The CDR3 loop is CASSRGLGLREKLFF. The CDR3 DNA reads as TGTGCCAGCAGCCGGGGGTTAGGGTTAAGGGAAAAACTGTTTTTT.

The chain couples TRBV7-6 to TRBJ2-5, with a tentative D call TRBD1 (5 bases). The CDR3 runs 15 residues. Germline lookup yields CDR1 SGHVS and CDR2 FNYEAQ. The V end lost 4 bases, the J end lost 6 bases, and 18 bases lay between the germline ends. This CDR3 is CASSYTSTDAKTQYF. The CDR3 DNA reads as TGTGCCAGCAGCTACACTTCGACAGACGCAAAGACCCAGTACTTC.

The CDR3 reads CASSPGTSGSGEQYF. DNA of the CDR3: TGTGCCAGCTCACCGGGGACTAGCGGGAGCGGCGAGCAGTACTTC. This rearrangement joins TRBV18 to TRBJ2-7, with TRBD2 identical over 14 bases. Losses at the gene ends were 3 bases for V and 6 bases for J; bases not matched to a gene: 4. From germline, CDR1 is KGHSH and CDR2 LQKENI. The CDR3 covers 15 residues.

The chain's CDR3 is CASSPSVTANYGYTF. For the CDR3, the DNA is TGTGCCAGCAGCCCTTCCGTGACAGCTAACTATGGCTACACCTTC. The chain joins TRBV11-3 to TRBJ1-2; possibly TRBD1 for D (5 bases). CDR1 is SGHNT, CDR2 YENEEA, per germline. V was clipped by 5 bases and J by 0 bases, with 13 bases between them. CDR3 length equals 15 residues.

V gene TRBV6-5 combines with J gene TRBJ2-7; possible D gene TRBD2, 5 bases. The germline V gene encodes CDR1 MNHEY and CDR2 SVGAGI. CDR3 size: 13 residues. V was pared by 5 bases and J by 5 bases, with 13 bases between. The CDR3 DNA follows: TGTGCCAGCAGTAAGGACGGGGTCCACGAGCAGTACTTC. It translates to CASSKDGVHEQYF.

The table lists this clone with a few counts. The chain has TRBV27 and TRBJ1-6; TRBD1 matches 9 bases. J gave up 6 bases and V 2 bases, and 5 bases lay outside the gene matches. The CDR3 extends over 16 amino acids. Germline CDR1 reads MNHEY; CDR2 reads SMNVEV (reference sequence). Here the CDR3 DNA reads TGTGCCAGCAGTTTAAGGTGGACAGGGGCTAATTCACCCCTCCACTTT. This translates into CASSLRWTGANSPLHF.

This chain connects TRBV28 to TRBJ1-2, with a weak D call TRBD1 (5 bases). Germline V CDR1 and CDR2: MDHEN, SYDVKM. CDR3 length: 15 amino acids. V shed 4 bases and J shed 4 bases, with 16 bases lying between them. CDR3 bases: TGTGCCAGCAGTTCCCAGGGTTGGTCTTCCTATGGCTACACCTTC. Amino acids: CASSSQGWSSYGYTF.

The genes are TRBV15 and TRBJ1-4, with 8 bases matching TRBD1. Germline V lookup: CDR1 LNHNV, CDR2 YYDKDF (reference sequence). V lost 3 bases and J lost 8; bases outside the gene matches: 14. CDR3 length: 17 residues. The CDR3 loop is CATSRGSAGGMKEKLFF. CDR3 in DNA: TGTGCCACCAGCAGGGGATCCGCAGGGGGCATGAAAGAAAAACTGTTTTTT.

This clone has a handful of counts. The chain's CDR3 is CASSPMGTGSEETQYF. The CDR3 nucleotides are TGCGCCAGCAGCCCCATGGGGACAGGGTCAGAAGAGACCCAGTACTTC. The rearrangement joins TRBV4-1 to TRBJ2-5; 9 nucleotides agree with TRBD1. CDR3 length: 16 residues. The ends lost 4 bases at V and 3 bases at J; junction bases unmatched: 9. Germline lookup yields CDR1 MGHRA and CDR2 YSYEKL.

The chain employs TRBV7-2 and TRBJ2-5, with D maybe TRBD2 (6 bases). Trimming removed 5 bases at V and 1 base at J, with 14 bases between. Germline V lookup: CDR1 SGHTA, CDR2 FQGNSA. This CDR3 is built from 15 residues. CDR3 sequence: CASSPQRLVQETQYF. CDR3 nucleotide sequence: TGTGCCAGCAGCCCCCAGAGACTAGTCCAAGAGACCCAGTACTTC.

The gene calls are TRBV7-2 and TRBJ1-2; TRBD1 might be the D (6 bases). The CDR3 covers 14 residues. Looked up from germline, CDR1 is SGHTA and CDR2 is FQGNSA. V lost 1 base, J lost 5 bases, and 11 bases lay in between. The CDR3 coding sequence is TGTGCCAGCAGCTTAGGACAGGTCATATATGGCTACACCTTC. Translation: CASSLGQVIYGYTF.

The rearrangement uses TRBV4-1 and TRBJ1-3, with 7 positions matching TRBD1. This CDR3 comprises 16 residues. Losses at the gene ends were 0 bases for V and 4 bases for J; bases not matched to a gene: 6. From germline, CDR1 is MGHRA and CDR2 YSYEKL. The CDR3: CASSQEGDSRGNTIYF. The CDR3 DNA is TGCGCCAGCAGCCAAGAGGGGGACAGTAGAGGAAACACCATATATTTT.

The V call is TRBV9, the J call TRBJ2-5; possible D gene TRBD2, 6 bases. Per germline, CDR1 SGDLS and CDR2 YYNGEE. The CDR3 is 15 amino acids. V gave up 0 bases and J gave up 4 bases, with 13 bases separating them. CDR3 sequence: CASSVGGNRVETQYF. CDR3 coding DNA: TGTGCCAGCAGCGTAGGCGGGAACCGGGTAGAGACCCAGTACTTC.

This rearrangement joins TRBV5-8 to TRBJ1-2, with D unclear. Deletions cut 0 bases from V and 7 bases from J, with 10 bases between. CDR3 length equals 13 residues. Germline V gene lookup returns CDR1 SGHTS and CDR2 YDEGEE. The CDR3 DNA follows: TGTGCCAGCAGCTTGGCCTCCCGGAGTGGCTACACCTTC. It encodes CASSLASRSGYTF.

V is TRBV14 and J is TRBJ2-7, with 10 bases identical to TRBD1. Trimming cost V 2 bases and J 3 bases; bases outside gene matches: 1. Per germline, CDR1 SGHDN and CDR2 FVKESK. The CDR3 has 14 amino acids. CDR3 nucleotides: TGTGCCAGCAGCCAATGGACAGGGGGCTACGAGCAGTACTTC. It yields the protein CASSQWTGGYEQYF.